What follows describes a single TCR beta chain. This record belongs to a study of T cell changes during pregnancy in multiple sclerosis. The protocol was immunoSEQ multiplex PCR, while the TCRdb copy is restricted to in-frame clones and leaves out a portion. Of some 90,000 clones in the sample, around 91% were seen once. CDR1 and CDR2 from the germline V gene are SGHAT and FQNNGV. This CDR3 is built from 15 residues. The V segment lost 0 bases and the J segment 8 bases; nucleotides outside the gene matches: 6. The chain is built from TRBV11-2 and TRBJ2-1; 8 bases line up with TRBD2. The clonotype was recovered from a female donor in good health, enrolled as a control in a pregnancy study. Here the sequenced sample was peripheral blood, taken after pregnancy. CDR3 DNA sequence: TGTGCCAGCAGCTTAGATCGGGGGGGCCCTCATGAGCAGTTCTTC. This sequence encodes CASSLDRGGPHEQFF.